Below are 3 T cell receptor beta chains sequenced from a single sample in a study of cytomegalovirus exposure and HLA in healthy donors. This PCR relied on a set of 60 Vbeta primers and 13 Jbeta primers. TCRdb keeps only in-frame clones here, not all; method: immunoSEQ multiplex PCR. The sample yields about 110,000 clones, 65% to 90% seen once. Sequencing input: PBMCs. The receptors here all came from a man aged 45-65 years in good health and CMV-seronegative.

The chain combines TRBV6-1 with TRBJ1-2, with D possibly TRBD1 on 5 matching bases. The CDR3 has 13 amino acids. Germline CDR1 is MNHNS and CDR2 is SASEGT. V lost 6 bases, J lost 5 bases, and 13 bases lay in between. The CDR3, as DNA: TGTGCCAGCAGCTTCGACAGATCTTATGGCTACACCTTC. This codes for CASSFDRSYGYTF.

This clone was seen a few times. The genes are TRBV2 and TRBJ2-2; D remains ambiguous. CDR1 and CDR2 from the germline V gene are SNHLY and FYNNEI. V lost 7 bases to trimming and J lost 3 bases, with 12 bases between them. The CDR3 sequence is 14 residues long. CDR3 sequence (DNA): TGTGCCAGCACTCTCCAACTCTACACCGGGGAGCTGTTTTTT. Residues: CASTLQLYTGELFF. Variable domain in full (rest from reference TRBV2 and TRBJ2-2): EPEVTQTPSHQVTQMGQEVILRCVPISNHLYFYWYRQILGQKVEFLVSFYNNEISEKSEIFDDQFSVERPDGSNFTLKIRSTKLEDSAMYFCASTLQLYTGELFFGEGSRLTVL.

The CDR3 DNA reads as TGCGCCAGCAGCTTGGCCCTAAATGAAAAACTGTTTTTT. Its protein product is CASSLALNEKLFF. The chain carries TRBV5-1 and TRBJ1-4, with D hard to call. The CDR3 has 13 residues. Trimming cost V 0 bases and J 5 bases, with 5 bases left between them. Per the germline V gene, CDR1 is SGHRS and CDR2 is YFSETQ.